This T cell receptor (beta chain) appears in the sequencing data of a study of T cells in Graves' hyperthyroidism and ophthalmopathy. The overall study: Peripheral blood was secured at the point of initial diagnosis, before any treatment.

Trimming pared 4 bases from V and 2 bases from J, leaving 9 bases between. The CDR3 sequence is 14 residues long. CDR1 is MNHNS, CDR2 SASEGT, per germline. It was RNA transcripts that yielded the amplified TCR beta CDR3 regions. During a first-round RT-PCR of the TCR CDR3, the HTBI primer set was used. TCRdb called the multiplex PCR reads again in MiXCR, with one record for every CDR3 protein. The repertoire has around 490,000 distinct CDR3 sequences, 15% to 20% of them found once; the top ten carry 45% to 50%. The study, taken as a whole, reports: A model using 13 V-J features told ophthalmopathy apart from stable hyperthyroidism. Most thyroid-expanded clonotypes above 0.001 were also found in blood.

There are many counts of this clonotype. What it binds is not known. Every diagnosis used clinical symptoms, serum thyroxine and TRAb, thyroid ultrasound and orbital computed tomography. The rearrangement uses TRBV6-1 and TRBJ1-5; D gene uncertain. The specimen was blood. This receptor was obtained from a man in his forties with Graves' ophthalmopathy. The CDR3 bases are TGTGCCAGCAGTGCTAACAGTGGCAATCAGCCCCAGCATTTT. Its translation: CASSANSGNQPQHF.